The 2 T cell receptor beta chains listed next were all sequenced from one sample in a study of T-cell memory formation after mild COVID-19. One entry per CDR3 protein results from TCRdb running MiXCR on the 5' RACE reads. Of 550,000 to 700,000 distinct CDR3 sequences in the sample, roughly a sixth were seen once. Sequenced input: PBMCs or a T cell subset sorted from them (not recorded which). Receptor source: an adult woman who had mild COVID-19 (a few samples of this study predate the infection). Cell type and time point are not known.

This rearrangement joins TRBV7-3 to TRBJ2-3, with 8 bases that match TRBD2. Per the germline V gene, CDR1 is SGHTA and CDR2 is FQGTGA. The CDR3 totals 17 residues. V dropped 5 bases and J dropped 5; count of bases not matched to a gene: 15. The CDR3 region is CASSTEGARGAIDTQYF. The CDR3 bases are TGTGCCAGCAGCACCGAGGGCGCGCGGGGGGCTATAGATACGCAGTATTTT.

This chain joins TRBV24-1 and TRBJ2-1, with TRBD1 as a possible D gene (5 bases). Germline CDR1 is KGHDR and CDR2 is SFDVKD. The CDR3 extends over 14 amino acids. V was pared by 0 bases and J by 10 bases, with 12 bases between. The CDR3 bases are TGTGCCACCAGTGATTTGGGGCCTTCAGGGGAGCAGTTCTTC. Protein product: CATSDLGPSGEQFF.